This paragraph covers one TCR beta chain sequence. What it recognizes is unknown. This sample is drawn from a study of PD-1 blockade in classical Hodgkin lymphoma. Study outcomes and limitations: Complete responders had baseline diversity similar to newly diagnosed patients. At baseline, newly diagnosed patients reportedly showed less TCR diversity than healthy donors.

The CDR3 spans 13 residues. The ends lost 7 bases at V and 4 bases at J; junction bases unmatched: 6. Germline values: CDR1 MNHEY, CDR2 SVGAGI. Each of the patients experienced relapse following autologous stem cell transplantation, and their brentuximab vedotin exposure differed. Sequencing was performed with immunoSEQ multiplex PCR; in TCRdb, only in-frame clones are kept and a portion is missing. The sample yields some 13,000 clones, 80% to 95% seen once. The genes are TRBV6-5 and TRBJ1-1, with TRBD1 matching over 7 bases. Sample: peripheral blood mononuclear cells (PBMCs), taken at baseline. The sequence was collected from a human donor with classical Hodgkin lymphoma. The CDR3 DNA follows: TGTGCCAGCAAATTCACAGGGGTCACTGAAGCTTTCTTT. Residues: CASKFTGVTEAFF.